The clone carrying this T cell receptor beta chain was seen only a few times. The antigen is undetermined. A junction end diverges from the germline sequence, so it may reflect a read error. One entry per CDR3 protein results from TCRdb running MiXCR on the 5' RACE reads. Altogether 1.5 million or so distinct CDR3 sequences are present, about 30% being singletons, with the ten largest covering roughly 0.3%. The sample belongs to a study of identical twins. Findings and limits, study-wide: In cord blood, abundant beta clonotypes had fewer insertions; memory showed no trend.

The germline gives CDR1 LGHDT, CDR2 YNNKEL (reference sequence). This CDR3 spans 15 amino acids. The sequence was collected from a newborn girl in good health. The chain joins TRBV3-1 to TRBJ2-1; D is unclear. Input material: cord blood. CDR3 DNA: TGTGCCAGCAGTCAAGAAGTGCGGACCTACAATGAGCAGTTCTTC. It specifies CASSQEVRTYNEQFF.